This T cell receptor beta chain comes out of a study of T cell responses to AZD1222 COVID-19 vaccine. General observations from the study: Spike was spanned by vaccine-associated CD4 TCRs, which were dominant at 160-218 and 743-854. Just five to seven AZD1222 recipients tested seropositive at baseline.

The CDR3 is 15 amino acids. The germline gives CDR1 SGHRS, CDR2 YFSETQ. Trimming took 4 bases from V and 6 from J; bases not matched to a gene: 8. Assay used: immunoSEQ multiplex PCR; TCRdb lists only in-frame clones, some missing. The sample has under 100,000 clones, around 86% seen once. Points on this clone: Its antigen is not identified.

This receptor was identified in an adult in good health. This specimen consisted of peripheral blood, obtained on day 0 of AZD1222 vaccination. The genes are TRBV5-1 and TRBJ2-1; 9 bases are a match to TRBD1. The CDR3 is CASSPRTGEANEQFF. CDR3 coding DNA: TGCGCCAGCAGCCCTAGGACAGGGGAGGCCAATGAGCAGTTCTTC.